The 30 T cell receptor beta chains presented below share a single source sample, sequenced in a study of T cell responses to AZD1222 COVID-19 vaccine. Sequencing used immunoSEQ multiplex PCR; TCRdb keeps in-frame clones, though not all of them. The table includes roughly 150,000 clones, over 85% detected once. The sequencing here drew on peripheral blood, taken on day 0 of AZD1222 vaccination. The receptors were sampled from an adult in good health.

The rearrangement links TRBV7-9 to TRBJ2-3, with TRBD2 matching 9 bases. This CDR3 has 16 residues. Germline V CDR1 and CDR2: SEHNR, FQNEAQ (reference sequence). V lost 3 bases to trimming and J lost 0 bases; unmatched junction nucleotides: 4. The DNA of the CDR3 is TGTGCCAGCAGCTTCAAAGCGGGGGGTAGCACAGATACGCAGTATTTT. Translating gives CASSFKAGGSTDTQYF. Full variable domain (rest looked up from reference TRBV7-9 and TRBJ2-3): DTGVSQNPRHKITKRGQNVTFRCDPISEHNRLYWYRQTLGQGPEFLTYFQNEAQLEKSRLLSDRFSAERPKGSFSTLEIQRTEQGDSAMYLCASSFKAGGSTDTQYFGPGTRLTVL.

The chain combines TRBV6-6 with TRBJ2-3; tentative D call: TRBD1 (5 bases). Trimming stripped 2 bases from V and 0 bases from J, with 9 bases between. Germline CDR1 and CDR2: MNHNY and SVGAGI (reference sequence). CDR3 size: 15 residues. The CDR3 DNA reads as TGTGCCAGCAGTTACAGGGGAACTAGCACAGATACGCAGTATTTT. Its translation is CASSYRGTSTDTQYF.

The gene calls are TRBV24-1 and TRBJ2-3; 7 nucleotides match TRBD2. CDR3 length equals 15 residues. Trimming cost V 4 bases and J 4 bases; bases outside gene matches: 7. Germline V lookup: CDR1 KGHDR, CDR2 SFDVKD. This CDR3 is CATSEGGSVSDTQYF. In DNA, the CDR3 is TGTGCCACCAGTGAGGGCGGGAGCGTCTCAGATACGCAGTATTTT.

This chain joins TRBV5-4 and TRBJ1-2, with TRBD1 matching over 9 bases. With 4 bases clipped from V and 4 bases from J, the junction kept 8 bases outside the gene matches. From germline, CDR1 is SGHNT and CDR2 YYREEE (reference sequence). The CDR3 is 15 residues long. The CDR3 spells CASSPPGTGSYGYTF. The CDR3 coding sequence is TGTGCCAGCAGCCCGCCCGGGACAGGGAGCTATGGCTACACCTTC.

The chain carries TRBV19 and TRBJ2-7; D possibly corresponds to TRBD1 (6 bases). Germline-derived CDR1 and CDR2 are LNHDA and SQIVND (reference sequence). The CDR3 consists of 13 residues. V was trimmed by 5 bases and J by 1 base, leaving 9 bases between them. The CDR3 region is CASSLTGSYEQYF. CDR3 nucleotides: TGTGCCAGTAGTCTTACAGGGTCCTACGAGCAGTACTTC.

The chain has TRBV5-1 and TRBJ2-5; TRBD2 matches 10 bases. CDR3 length: 15 amino acids. The V gene end was trimmed by 0 bases and the J gene end by 1 base; junction bases not matched to a gene: 0. The germline V gene encodes CDR1 SGHRS and CDR2 YFSETQ. CDR3 residues: CASSLASGSQETQYF. Written as DNA, the CDR3 is TGCGCCAGCAGCTTGGCTAGCGGGAGCCAAGAGACCCAGTACTTC.

This clone has just a few counts. The rearrangement links TRBV5-5 to TRBJ1-5, with 7 bases that match TRBD1. This CDR3 is built from 16 residues. The V gene end was trimmed by 4 bases and the J gene end by 4 bases; junction bases not matched to a gene: 11. Germline loops: CDR1 SGHKS, CDR2 YYEKEE (reference sequence). CDR3 bases: TGTGCCAGCAGCGAAATGCCGGGACAGCCTAATCAGCCCCAGCATTTT. Its translation is CASSEMPGQPNQPQHF. Complete variable domain (other parts from reference TRBV5-5 and TRBJ1-5): DAGVTQSPTHLIKTRGQQVTLRCSPISGHKSVSWYQQVLGQGPQFIFQYYEKEERGRGNFPDRFSARQFPNYSSELNVNALLLGDSALYLCASSEMPGQPNQPQHFGDGTRLSIL.

The chain has TRBV23-1 and TRBJ1-1, with 12 bases matching TRBD1. TRBV23-1 carries the ORF label, with uncertain function. The CDR3 contains 16 residues. The V segment lost 6 bases and the J segment 3 bases; nucleotides outside the gene matches: 8. This chain's CDR3 is CASRQGQGARDTEAFF. The CDR3 nucleotides read TGCGCCAGCAGGCAGGGACAGGGGGCGCGGGACACTGAAGCTTTCTTT.

The V call is TRBV5-1, the J call TRBJ2-3; D not resolved. The CDR3 extends over 14 amino acids. The V gene's germline CDR1 is SGHRS and CDR2 YFSETQ. V lost 4 bases, J lost 6 bases, and 15 bases lay in between. CDR3 bases: TGCGCCAGCAGCGCCACTCTTAGGGTGGATACGCAGTATTTT. Its protein is CASSATLRVDTQYF.

The chain has TRBV6-5 and TRBJ1-6; 7 bases map to TRBD1. This CDR3 region has 15 residues. CDR1 and CDR2 (germline): MNHEY, SVGAGI. Trimming took 5 bases from V and 5 from J; bases not matched to a gene: 6. The CDR3: CASSTAGGNNSPLHF. The CDR3 DNA sequence: TGTGCCAGCAGTACAGCAGGGGGGAATAATTCACCCCTCCACTTT.

The chain uses TRBV3-1 (or the pseudogene TRBV3-2) and TRBJ2-2; D not resolved. Trimming took 1 base from V and 5 from J, leaving 14 bases between them. The CDR3 is made up of 16 amino acids. Germline V gene lookup returns CDR1 LGHDT and CDR2 YNNKEL (reference sequence). The CDR3 nucleotides read TGTGCCAGCAGCCAAGGGTATCGGACGAGGACCGGGGAGCTGTTTTTT. Protein product: CASSQGYRTRTGELFF.

This chain connects TRBV19 to TRBJ1-6; no definite D call. The length of the CDR3 is 13 residues. Germline CDR1 LNHDA, CDR2 SQIVND (reference sequence). V dropped 0 bases and J dropped 8 bases, with 5 bases sitting between them. CDR3 sequence (DNA): TGTGCCAGTAGTATAGATGGGGATTCACCCCTCCACTTT. Residues: CASSIDGDSPLHF.

The chain employs TRBV29-1 and TRBJ1-1; possibly TRBD1 for D (6 bases). The CDR3 is made up of 13 amino acids. The V gene's germline CDR1 is SQVTM and CDR2 ANQGSEA. V lost 7 bases and J 0 bases, leaving 12 bases between the germline ends. The CDR3 loop is CSAHNRVNTEAFF. The CDR3 coding sequence is TGCAGCGCGCATAACAGGGTGAACACTGAAGCTTTCTTT.

The gene calls are TRBV5-6 and TRBJ1-3; the match to TRBD1 covers 8 bases. Germline trimming cut 3 bases from V and 3 bases from J; bases unmatched to any gene: 8. This CDR3 has 16 amino acids. Germline assignment: CDR1 SGHDT and CDR2 YYEEEE. The CDR3 spells CASSSDRTGSGNTIYF. The CDR3 region has the DNA TGTGCCAGCAGCTCCGACCGGACAGGGAGTGGAAACACCATATATTTT.

This chain connects TRBV30 to TRBJ1-2, with D possibly being TRBD1 (5 bases). This CDR3 region has 12 residues. The germline V and J ends were trimmed by 0 bases and 8 bases, with 10 bases remaining between them. In germline, CDR1 is GTSNPN, CDR2 SVGIG (reference sequence). CDR3 amino acids: CAWSVQEWGYTF. CDR3 DNA sequence: TGTGCCTGGAGTGTACAGGAGTGGGGCTACACCTTC.

This chain uses TRBV9 with TRBJ1-5, with unresolved D. Trimming left V 4 bases short and J 3 bases short, with 11 bases between. The germline gives CDR1 SGDLS, CDR2 YYNGEE. This CDR3 spans 14 amino acids. CDR3 DNA sequence: TGTGCCAGCAGCCCAACGGGGAACAATCAGCCCCAGCATTTT. It specifies CASSPTGNNQPQHF.

J is TRBJ1-6 and V is TRBV6-4; possibly TRBD1 for D (5 bases). V gave up 7 bases and J gave up 0 bases, with 13 bases separating them. The CDR3 has 16 amino acids. Germline CDR1 MRHNA, CDR2 SNTAGT. CDR3 protein: CASTPTDSSYNSPLHF. The DNA for the CDR3 is TGTGCCAGCACCCCGACAGATTCCTCCTATAATTCACCCCTCCACTTT.

This clone was picked up one time. V gene TRBV2 combines with J gene TRBJ2-2; tentative D call: TRBD1 (5 bases). Germline V lookup: CDR1 SNHLY, CDR2 FYNNEI. The CDR3 has 15 amino acids. V lost 3 bases and J lost 5, with 13 bases in between. DNA of the CDR3: TGTGCCAGCAGTGATCAGGGTCTAGAAACCGGGGAGCTGTTTTTT. This gives the protein CASSDQGLETGELFF.

The CDR3 sequence is CASKGGLGTGELFF. Written as DNA, the CDR3 is TGTGCCAGCAAGGGGGGGCTAGGCACCGGGGAGCTGTTTTTT. The V gene is TRBV5-4, the J gene TRBJ2-2; tentative D call: TRBD2 (7 bases). The ends were cut back, 6 bases at V and 4 bases at J, with 13 bases in the middle. The germline V gene has CDR1 SGHNT and CDR2 YYREEE (reference sequence). The CDR3 consists of 14 residues.

The V call is TRBV5-1, the J call TRBJ2-4, with D maybe TRBD2 (6 bases). Looked up from germline, CDR1 is SGHRS and CDR2 is YFSETQ. V lost 0 bases, J lost 6 bases, and 13 bases lay in between. The CDR3 covers 15 residues. CDR3 region: CASSLVPAGGNIQYF. DNA of the CDR3: TGCGCCAGCAGCTTGGTCCCGGCCGGGGGAAACATTCAGTACTTC.

This chain links TRBV7-9 with TRBJ2-2; no clear D gene. Trimming shortened V by 0 bases and J by 7 bases, and 3 bases separated the two germline ends. The germline V gene encodes CDR1 SEHNR and CDR2 FQNEAQ (reference sequence). The CDR3 contains 12 residues. The CDR3 DNA sequence: TGTGCCAGCAGCTTAGCGGGCGGGGAGCTGTTTTTT. It specifies CASSLAGGELFF.

V and J are TRBV29-1 and TRBJ1-1; TRBD1 might be the D (6 bases). Trimming pared 0 bases from V and 5 bases from J, leaving 16 bases between. The CDR3 loop spans 15 amino acids. Germline V gives CDR1 SQVTM, CDR2 ANQGSEA. CDR3 in amino acids: CSVEDPGGSTTEAFF. The CDR3 coding sequence is TGCAGCGTTGAAGACCCGGGGGGCAGTACGACTGAAGCTTTCTTT. Together with reference TRBV29-1 and TRBJ1-1, the CDR3 gives the full variable domain: SAVISQKPSRDICQRGTSLTIQCQVDSQVTMMFWYRQQPGQSLTLIATANQGSEATYESGFVIDKFPISRPNLTFSTLTVSNMSPEDSSIYLCSVEDPGGSTTEAFFGQGTRLTVV.

V is TRBV19 and J is TRBJ2-7; maybe TRBD1 (6 bases). Per germline, CDR1 LNHDA and CDR2 SQIVND (reference sequence). This CDR3 region has 14 residues. V was cut by 5 bases and J by 6 bases, with 17 bases left in between. The CDR3, as DNA: TGTGCCAGTAGTCGTAGACAGGTACCTTCCGAGCAGTACTTC. Protein: CASSRRQVPSEQYF. Supplemented by reference TRBV19 and TRBJ2-7, the full variable domain reads DGGITQSPKYLFRKEGQNVTLSCEQNLNHDAMYWYRQDPGQGLRLIYYSQIVNDFQKGDIAEGYSVSREKKESFPLTVTSAQKNPTAFYLCASSRRQVPSEQYFGPGTRLTVT.

Details on this clone: This sample also contains other DNA sequences that code for the same CDR3. The CDR3 here is CASSIGGPEAFF. CDR3 DNA: TGTGCCAGTAGTATTGGGGGACCTGAAGCTTTCTTT. This sequence joins TRBV19 and TRBJ1-1; TRBD1 might be the D (5 bases). The germline CDR1 and CDR2 sequences are LNHDA and SQIVND (reference sequence). This CDR3 region has 12 residues. The V gene lost 3 bases and the J gene lost 6 bases, with 8 bases spanning the gap.

The J gene is TRBJ2-2, the V gene TRBV24-1; D might be TRBD1 (5 bases). The CDR3 covers 14 residues. Deletions cut 4 bases from V and 6 bases from J, with 11 bases between. Germline-derived CDR1 and CDR2 are KGHDR and SFDVKD. CDR3 region: CATSDPIGAGELFF. DNA for the CDR3: TGTGCCACCAGTGACCCGATAGGGGCCGGGGAGCTGTTTTTT.

The V gene is TRBV5-5, the J gene TRBJ2-5; D remains ambiguous. Trimming cost V 0 bases and J 5 bases, with 5 bases left between them. The CDR3 consists of 12 residues. The germline gives CDR1 SGHKS, CDR2 YYEKEE (reference sequence). For the CDR3, the DNA is TGTGCCAGCAGCTTGGCCCGGGAGACCCAGTACTTC. This sequence encodes CASSLARETQYF.

The chain combines TRBV5-1 with TRBJ1-6; 7 bases align to TRBD1. Germline CDR1 SGHRS, CDR2 YFSETQ. The CDR3 is made up of 17 amino acids. Trimming removed 1 base from V and 9 bases from J; junction bases left unmatched: 13. This CDR3 reads CASSLREQNRGSSPLHF. As DNA, the CDR3 is TGCGCCAGCAGCTTGCGGGAGCAGAACAGGGGTTCTTCACCCCTCCACTTT.

The rearrangement uses TRBV5-1 and TRBJ2-1, with 12 positions matching TRBD2. V was pared by 0 bases and J by 5 bases, with 15 bases of the junction left unmatched. CDR1 is SGHRS, CDR2 YFSETQ, per germline. The CDR3 sequence is 20 residues long. CDR3 nucleotide sequence: TGCGCCAGCAGCTTGGGGGGCTTGGCTAGCGGGAGGGGAGCAAACAATGAGCAGTTCTTC. Translated, it gives CASSLGGLASGRGANNEQFF. Complete variable domain (other parts from reference TRBV5-1 and TRBJ2-1): KAGVTQTPRYLIKTRGQQVTLSCSPISGHRSVSWYQQTPGQGLQFLFEYFSETQRNKGNFPGRFSGRQFSNSRSEMNVSTLELGDSALYLCASSLGGLASGRGANNEQFFGPGTRLTVL.

The chain links TRBV18 to TRBJ1-3; D is unresolved. The CDR3 consists of 17 residues. Deletions cut 6 bases from V and 0 bases from J, with 18 bases between. Per the germline V gene, CDR1 is KGHSH and CDR2 is LQKENI. CDR3 region: CASSSAAETISGNTIYF. The CDR3, as DNA: TGTGCCAGCTCCTCCGCCGCTGAGACCATCTCTGGAAACACCATATATTTT.

The CDR3 DNA reads TGTGCCAGCAGTCGCCCGACTAGCGGGGCCCTATCTGCGCAGTATTTT. This gives the protein CASSRPTSGALSAQYF. The gene calls are TRBV6-2 or TRBV6-3 and TRBJ2-3, with TRBD2 identical over 11 bases. The CDR3 consists of 16 residues. Germline V gene data show CDR1 as MNHEY and CDR2 as SVGEGT. The V gene end was trimmed by 5 bases and the J gene end by 10 bases; junction bases not matched to a gene: 14.